One sample yielded the 16 T cell receptor beta chains listed below, sequenced in a study of cytomegalovirus exposure and HLA in healthy donors. A multiplex PCR was run with 60 Vbeta primers and 13 Jbeta primers. Libraries were prepared by immunoSEQ multiplex PCR; TCRdb keeps only in-frame clonotypes and omits some of them. Of 100,000 or so clones listed, roughly 82% are singletons. The sample was PBMCs. The source is a man younger than 40 in good health and CMV-seropositive.

The chain carries TRBV29-1 and TRBJ2-1, with no clear D. Germline CDR1 SQVTM, CDR2 ANQGSEA. Trimming stripped 4 bases from V and 9 bases from J, with 4 bases between. The CDR3 sequence is 9 residues long. The CDR3 DNA follows: TGCAGCGTTGCCTCTGAGCAGTTCTTC. This gives the protein CSVASEQFF.

The V and J genes are TRBV10-3 and TRBJ2-7; D may be TRBD1 (8 bases). CDR1 and CDR2 from the germline V gene are ENHRY and SYGVKD. V gave up 0 bases and J gave up 0 bases, with 12 bases separating them. The CDR3 has 16 amino acids. The CDR3 DNA reads as TGTGCCATCAGTGAGTCACAGGGGGGGAGCTCCTACGAGCAGTACTTC. It yields the protein CAISESQGGSSYEQYF.

V usage is TRBV30 and J usage is TRBJ1-4; possible D gene TRBD1, 6 bases. The germline V gene has CDR1 GTSNPN and CDR2 SVGIG (reference sequence). There are 14 residues in the CDR3. The V end lost 6 bases, the J end lost 1 base, and 12 bases lay between the germline ends. The CDR3 here is CACNQGRTNEKLFF. The CDR3 DNA reads as TGTGCCTGTAATCAGGGGAGAACTAATGAAAAACTGTTTTTT.

V usage is TRBV7-8 and J usage is TRBJ2-7; 8 bases fit TRBD2. CDR1 is SGHVS and CDR2 is FQNEAQ in the germline V gene. With 3 bases clipped from V and 0 bases from J, the junction kept 13 bases outside the gene matches. This CDR3 spans 18 amino acids. CDR3 in DNA: TGTGCCAGCAGCTTCGAGCCTTTTCTAGCGGGTATCTCCTACGAGCAGTACTTC. Encoded protein: CASSFEPFLAGISYEQYF.

The V gene is TRBV6-5, the J gene TRBJ1-5; TRBD1 agrees at 8 bases. Germline CDR1 is MNHEY and CDR2 is SVGAGI. V shed 5 bases and J 6 bases; nucleotides not matched to a gene: 6. The CDR3 covers 14 residues. CDR3 nucleotides: TGTGCCAGCAGTCTCGGACAGGGAGGTCAGCCCCAGCATTTT. Its protein product is CASSLGQGGQPQHF.

This chain connects TRBV7-8 to TRBJ1-5, with TRBD1 matching 7 bases. Germline values: CDR1 SGHVS, CDR2 FQNEAQ. There are 13 residues in the CDR3. The ends lost 5 bases at V and 7 bases at J; junction bases unmatched: 5. CDR3 sequence (DNA): TGTGCCAGCAGCCCGACAGGGCTCCAGCCCCAGCATTTT. Amino acid sequence: CASSPTGLQPQHF.

This sequence joins TRBV5-6 and TRBJ2-7, with TRBD2 as a possible D gene (5 bases). Between the trimmed V and J ends, which lost 5 bases and 1 base, there was a span of 16 bases. The CDR3 spans 15 residues. Germline V gene data show CDR1 as SGHDT and CDR2 as YYEEEE. Here the CDR3 DNA reads TGTGCCAGCAGTCGGGGTACGGACCGGTCCTACGAGCAGTACTTC. Translated: CASSRGTDRSYEQYF.

In DNA, the CDR3 is TGTGCCAGCACCCCTTCTGGAAACACCATATATTTT. Protein: CASTPSGNTIYF. The V call is TRBV11-2, the J call TRBJ1-3; unclear D gene. The V gene's germline CDR1 is SGHAT and CDR2 FQNNGV. V shed 7 bases and J shed 1 base, with 5 bases lying between them. The CDR3 is made up of 12 amino acids.

Remarks on this clone: One end of the junction fails to match germline, which may point to a read error. The chain carries TRBV7-9 and TRBJ2-1; tentative D call: TRBD1 (6 bases). The CDR3 has 17 amino acids. CDR1 and CDR2 from the germline V gene are SEHNR and FQNEAQ (reference sequence). The CDR3 DNA reads as TGTTCCAGCAGCACATATGTATCTCGGGACATCTGGAATGAGCAGTTCTTC. Its protein product is CSSSTYVSRDIWNEQFF.

This chain links TRBV6-1 with TRBJ1-3; a weak D match, TRBD1 (6 bases). This CDR3 is 15 amino acids long. Per germline, CDR1 MNHNS and CDR2 SASEGT. Trimming removed 6 bases at V and 0 bases at J, with 12 bases between. Here the CDR3 DNA reads TGTGCCAGCAGCGCCGGACAGAGCTCTGGAAACACCATATATTTT. Encoded protein: CASSAGQSSGNTIYF.

This chain links TRBV5-6 with TRBJ2-1; 11 bases are a match to TRBD2. The CDR3 runs to 15 residues. J lost 7 bases, V lost 5 bases, and 8 bases had no gene match. Per the germline V gene, CDR1 is SGHDT and CDR2 is YYEEEE. CDR3 in amino acids: CASRILAGVLNEQFF. CDR3 coding DNA: TGTGCCAGCAGAATACTAGCGGGAGTTTTAAATGAGCAGTTCTTC.

This clone has only a few counts. The genes are TRBV11-2 and TRBJ2-7; the D gene is possibly TRBD2 (5 bases). Germline CDR1 is SGHAT and CDR2 is FQNNGV. This CDR3 spans 15 amino acids. Trimming removed 1 base from V and 3 bases from J, with 13 bases in between. The CDR3 bases are TGTGCCAGCAGCTTAGTGACGGGGTATTACTACGAGCAGTACTTC. It encodes CASSLVTGYYYEQYF.

This sequence joins TRBV29-1 and TRBJ1-1, with 11 nucleotides matching TRBD1. The CDR3 length is 13 residues. Losses at the gene ends were 7 bases for V and 4 bases for J; bases not matched to a gene: 5. Germline V gene sequence: CDR1 SQVTM, CDR2 ANQGSEA. CDR3: CSAGQGAGTEAFF. CDR3 in DNA: TGCAGCGCTGGACAGGGGGCAGGCACTGAAGCTTTCTTT.

The chain has TRBV10-2 and TRBJ2-1; D gene uncertain. The germline V and J ends were trimmed by 2 bases and 4 bases, with 3 bases remaining between them. Per germline, CDR1 WSHSY and CDR2 SAAADI. The CDR3 runs to 12 residues. The CDR3 DNA is TGCGCCAGCAGTGAGCGGTACAATGAGCAGTTCTTC. Translated, it gives CASSERYNEQFF.

CDR3 nucleotides: TGTGCCAGCAGTTTAGATTCTCCAGGGTCCTACAATGAGCAGTTCTTC. This gives the protein CASSLDSPGSYNEQFF. The chain recombines TRBV27 with TRBJ2-1, with a tentative D call TRBD1 (5 bases). The CDR3 has 16 residues. Deletions cut 2 bases from V and 1 base from J, with 12 bases between. Germline CDR1 is MNHEY and CDR2 is SMNVEV (reference sequence).

V is TRBV4-1 and J is TRBJ2-5, with 7 bases identical to TRBD1. The CDR3 spans 14 residues. Germline V gives CDR1 MGHRA, CDR2 YSYEKL. With V trimmed by 0 bases and J by 10 bases, 8 bases remained unmatched. The CDR3 region is CASSQEGQRLGQYF. Here the CDR3 DNA reads TGCGCCAGCAGCCAAGAGGGACAGAGGTTAGGCCAGTACTTC.